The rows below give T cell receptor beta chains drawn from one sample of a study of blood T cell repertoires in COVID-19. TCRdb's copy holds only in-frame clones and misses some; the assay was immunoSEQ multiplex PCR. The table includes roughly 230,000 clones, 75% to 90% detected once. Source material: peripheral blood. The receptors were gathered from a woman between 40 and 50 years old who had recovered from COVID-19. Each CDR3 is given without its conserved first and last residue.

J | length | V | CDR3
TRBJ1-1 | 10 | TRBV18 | ASSSENTEAF
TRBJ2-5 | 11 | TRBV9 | ASNKLAEETQY
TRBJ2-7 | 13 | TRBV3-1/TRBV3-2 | ASSQDLGWPYEQY
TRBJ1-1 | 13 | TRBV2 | ASSEETGGLTEAF
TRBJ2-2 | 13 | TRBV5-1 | ASSLVSRAVGELF
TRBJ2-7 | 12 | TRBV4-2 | ASSQGGVAYEQY
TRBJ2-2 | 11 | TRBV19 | ATNRADTGELF
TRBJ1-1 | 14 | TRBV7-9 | ASSSAGTTGNTEAF
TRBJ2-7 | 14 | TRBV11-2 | ASSLEIADRGYEQY
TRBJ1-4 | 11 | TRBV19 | ASSNVASEKLF
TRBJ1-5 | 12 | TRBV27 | ASSRNRGNQPQH
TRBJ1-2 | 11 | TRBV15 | ATRQGVSAGYT
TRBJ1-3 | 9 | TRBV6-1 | ASSELGTIY
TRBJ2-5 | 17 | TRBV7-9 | ASSLATSWGLAGGETQY
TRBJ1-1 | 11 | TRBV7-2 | ASSLAFGAEAF
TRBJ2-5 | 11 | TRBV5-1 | ASSSPYQETQY
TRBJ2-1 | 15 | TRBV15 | ATSKASGRAEGNEQF
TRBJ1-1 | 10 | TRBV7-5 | VRSSMNTEAF
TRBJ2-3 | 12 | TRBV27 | ASSWWRGTDTQY
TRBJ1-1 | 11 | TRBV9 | ASSLGGHTEAF
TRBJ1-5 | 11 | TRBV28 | ASRRQGEQPQH
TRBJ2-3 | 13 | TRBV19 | ASQPLAASTDTQY
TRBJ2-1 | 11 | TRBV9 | ASSAGSGLEQF
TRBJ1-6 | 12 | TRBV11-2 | ASSTTGLHSPLH
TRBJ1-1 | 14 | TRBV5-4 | ASSGGQGEMNTEAF
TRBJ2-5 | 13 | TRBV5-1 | ASSRTGQSQETQY
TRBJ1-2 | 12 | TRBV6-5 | ASSFNRDNYGYT
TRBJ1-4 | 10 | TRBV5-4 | ASSLNGEKLF
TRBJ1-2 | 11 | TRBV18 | ASSLDRDRGYT
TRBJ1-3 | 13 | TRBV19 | ASSTAASSGNTIY
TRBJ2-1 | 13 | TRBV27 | ASSLNRESYNEQF
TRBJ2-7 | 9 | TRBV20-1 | SAGGAAEVY
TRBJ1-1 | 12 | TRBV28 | ASSAYDRGTEAF
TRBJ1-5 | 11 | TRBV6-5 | ASVIQGFQPQH
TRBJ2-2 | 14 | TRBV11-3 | ASSLWGGTNTGELF
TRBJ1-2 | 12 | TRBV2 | ASSETAGSYGYT
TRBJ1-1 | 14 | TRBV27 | ASSSGLGTFNTEAF
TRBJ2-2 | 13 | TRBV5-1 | ASRETGQNTGELF
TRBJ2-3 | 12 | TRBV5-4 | ASSLSGFTDTQY
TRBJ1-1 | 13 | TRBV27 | ASSLYAGVDTEAF
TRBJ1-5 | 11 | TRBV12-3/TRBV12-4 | ASQGQFNQPQH
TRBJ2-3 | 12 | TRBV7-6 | ASSLGSGWDTQY
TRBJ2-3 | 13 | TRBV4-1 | ASSSLVGEGATQY
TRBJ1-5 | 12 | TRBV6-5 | ASSRGLSNQPQH
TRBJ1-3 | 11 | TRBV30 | AWSDQGKNTIY
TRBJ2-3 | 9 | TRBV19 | ASSMRDTQY
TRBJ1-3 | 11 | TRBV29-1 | SVCSSDGNTIY
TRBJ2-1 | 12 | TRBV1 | TSEASGRIFEQF
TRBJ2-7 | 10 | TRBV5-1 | ASSLGQVEQY
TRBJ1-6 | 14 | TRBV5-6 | ASSARQGSYNSPLH
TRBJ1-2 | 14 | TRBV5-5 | ASTPFRDKGPYGYT
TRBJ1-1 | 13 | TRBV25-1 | ASSGGFRRDTEAF
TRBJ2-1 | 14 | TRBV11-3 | ASSYIAGGAINEQF
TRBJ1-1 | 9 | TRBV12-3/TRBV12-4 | ASSLRGGAF